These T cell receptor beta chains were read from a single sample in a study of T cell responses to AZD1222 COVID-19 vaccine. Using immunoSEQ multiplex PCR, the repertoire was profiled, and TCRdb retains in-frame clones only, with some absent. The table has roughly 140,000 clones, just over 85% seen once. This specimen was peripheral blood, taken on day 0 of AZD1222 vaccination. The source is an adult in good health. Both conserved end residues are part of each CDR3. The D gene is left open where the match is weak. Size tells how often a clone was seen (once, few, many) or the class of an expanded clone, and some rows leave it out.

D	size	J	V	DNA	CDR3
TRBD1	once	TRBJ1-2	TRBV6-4	TGTGCCAGCAGAAAGGGGGCGGACGACTATGGCTACACCTTC	CASRKGADDYGYTF
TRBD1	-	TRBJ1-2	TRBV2	TGTGCCAGCAGAAGAACAGGGGAGGGTGGCTACACCTTC	CASRRTGEGGYTF
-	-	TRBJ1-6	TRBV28	TGTGCCAGTGACCTTGGGAATTCACCCCTCCACTTT	CASDLGNSPLHF
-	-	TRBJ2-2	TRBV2	TGTGCCAGCAGCATGGCGAGGGGACGGACCGGGGAGCTGTTTTTT	CASSMARGRTGELFF
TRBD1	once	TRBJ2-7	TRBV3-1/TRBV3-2	TGTGCCAGCAGCCCGGTCCCGGGACAGGGGAAGGCTTCCTACGAGCAGTACTTC	CASSPVPGQGKASYEQYF
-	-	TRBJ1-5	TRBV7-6	TGTGCCAGCAGCCCAGACCCCTATAATCAGCCCCAGCATTTT	CASSPDPYNQPQHF
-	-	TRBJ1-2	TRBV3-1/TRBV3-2	TGTGCCAGCAGCCAAATTAGCCAGAAGATCTATGGCTACACCTTC	CASSQISQKIYGYTF
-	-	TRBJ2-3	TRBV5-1	TGCGCCAGCAGCTTGGTGTCTAGCGGCACAGATACGCAGTATTTT	CASSLVSSGTDTQYF
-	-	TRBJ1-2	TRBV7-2	TGTGCCAGCAGCTTAGCTAGTCTTAACTATGGCTACACCTTC	CASSLASLNYGYTF
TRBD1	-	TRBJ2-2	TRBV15	TGTGCCACCAGCAGAGAAGGGACAGGGTCCGCCGGGGAGCTGTTTTTT	CATSREGTGSAGELFF
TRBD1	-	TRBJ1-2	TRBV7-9	TGTGCCAGCAGCCCGACAGGGAGGGATGGCTACACCTTC	CASSPTGRDGYTF
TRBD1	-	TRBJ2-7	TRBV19	TGTGCCAGTAGCCTGACAGGGAACTACGAGCAGTACTTC	CASSLTGNYEQYF
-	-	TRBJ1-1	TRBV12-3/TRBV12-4	TGTGCCAGCCAGGGCAGGGTAGAAGCTTTCTTT	CASQGRVEAFF
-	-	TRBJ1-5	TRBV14	TGTGCCAGCAGCCAGGAGACAAAAAAGAATCAGCCCCAGCATTTT	CASSQETKKNQPQHF
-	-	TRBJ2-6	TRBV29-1	TGCAGCGGCTATGTCGGTGCTGGGGCCAACGTCCTGACTTTC	CSGYVGAGANVLTF
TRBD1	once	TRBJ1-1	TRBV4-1	TGCGCCAGCAGTCACCGGGACAGTCCCATGAACACTGAAGCTTTCTTT	CASSHRDSPMNTEAFF
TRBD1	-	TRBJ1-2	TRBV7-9	TGTGCCAGCAGCTTAACCACCTTAGGTTCCCAGGACAGGGGATATGGCTACACCTTC	CASSLTTLGSQDRGYGYTF
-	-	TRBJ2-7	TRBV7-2	TGTGCCAGCAGCTTAGTCCCGGATGGGAAATACGAGCAGTACTTC	CASSLVPDGKYEQYF
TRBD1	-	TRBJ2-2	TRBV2	TGTGCCAGCAGTGAAGACAGGGGGCTCCCCGGGGAGCTGTTTTTT	CASSEDRGLPGELFF
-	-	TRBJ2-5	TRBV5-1	TGCGCCAGCAGCTCCATGGGGGAGACCCAGTACTTC	CASSSMGETQYF
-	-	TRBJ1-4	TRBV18	TGTGCCAGCTCACCACTACGGGATTTTGGTGAAAAACTGTTTTTT	CASSPLRDFGEKLFF
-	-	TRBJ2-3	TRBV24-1	TGTGCCACCAGTGATTCCTGGGACCAAGTGGATACGCAGTATTTT	CATSDSWDQVDTQYF
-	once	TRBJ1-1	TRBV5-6	TGTGCCAGCAGCTTCGACAGACCCCCTGAAGCTTTCTTT	CASSFDRPPEAFF
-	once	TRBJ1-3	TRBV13	TGTGCCAGCAGCTTAGAAGGACGCCTCTCTGGAAACACCATATATTTT	CASSLEGRLSGNTIYF
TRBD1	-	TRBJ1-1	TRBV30	TGTGCCTGGAGCCCTGGACAGGTAAACACTGAAGCTTTCTTT	CAWSPGQVNTEAFF
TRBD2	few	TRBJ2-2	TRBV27	TGTGCCAGCAGTTTAAGGGCTAGCGGGAGTTACGCGAACACCGGGGAGCTGTTTTTT	CASSLRASGSYANTGELFF
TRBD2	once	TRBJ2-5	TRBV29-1	TGCAGCGTTGGGACTAGTCAAGAGACCCAGTACTTC	CSVGTSQETQYF
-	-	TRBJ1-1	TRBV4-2	TGTGCCAGCAGCCAAGATCCGGGGATCGGCACTGAAGCTTTCTTT	CASSQDPGIGTEAFF
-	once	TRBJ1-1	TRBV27	TGTGCCAGCAGGGAAGGGGATTACACTGAAGCTTTCTTT	CASREGDYTEAFF
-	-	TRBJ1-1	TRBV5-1	TGCGCCAGCAGCTTGGATCGGGCCATGAACACTGAAGCTTTCTTT	CASSLDRAMNTEAFF
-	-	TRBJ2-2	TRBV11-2	TGTGCCAGCAGCGCAGACAGGCGGACTAGGTTACCCGGGGAGCTGTTTTTT	CASSADRRTRLPGELFF
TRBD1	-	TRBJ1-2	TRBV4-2	TGTGCCAGCAGCCGCGGGGGACAGAACTATGGCTACACCTTC	CASSRGGQNYGYTF
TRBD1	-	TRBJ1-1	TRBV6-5	TGTGCCAGCAGGACAGGGTCGGTGTCGGCTTTCTTT	CASRTGSVSAFF
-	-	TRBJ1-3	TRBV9	TGTGCCAGCAGCGTATACTCTGGAAACACCATATATTTT	CASSVYSGNTIYF
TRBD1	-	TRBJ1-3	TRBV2	TGTGCCAGCAGTGAAGGGACAGGGGGTTTTCTGAACACCATATATTTT	CASSEGTGGFLNTIYF
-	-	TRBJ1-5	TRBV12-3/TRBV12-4	TGTGCCAGCAGCCGTAACCGGTGGCAGCCCCAGCATTTT	CASSRNRWQPQHF
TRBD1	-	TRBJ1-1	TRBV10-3	TGTGCCATCAGTGAGTCGTGGACAGGCCTCACTCCGGAAGCTTTCTTT	CAISESWTGLTPEAFF
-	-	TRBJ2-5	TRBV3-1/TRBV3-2	TGTGCCAGCAGCCTGGGGGGGGCGGAGACCCAGTACTTC	CASSLGGAETQYF
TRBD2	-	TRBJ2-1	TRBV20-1	TGCAGTGGAGGGAGGGTTAATGAGCAGTTCTTC	CSGGRVNEQFF
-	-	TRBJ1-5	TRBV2	TGTGCCAGCAGCTTAAATCAGCCCCAGCATTTT	CASSLNQPQHF
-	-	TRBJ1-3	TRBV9	TGTGCCAGCAGCCCCACGGGAGGCTCTGGAAACACCATATATTTT	CASSPTGGSGNTIYF
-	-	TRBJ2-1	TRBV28	TGTGCCAGCAGTGGAAATGAGCAGTTCTTC	CASSGNEQFF
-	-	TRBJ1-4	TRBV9	TGTGCCAGCAGCGCCCCGGGAAGTAATGAAAAACTGTTTTTT	CASSAPGSNEKLFF
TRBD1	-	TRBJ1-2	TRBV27	TGTGCCAGCAGTTTGACAGGGTATTCGGGCTACACCTTC	CASSLTGYSGYTF
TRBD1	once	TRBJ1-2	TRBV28	TGTGCCAGCAGTTTATTAGGGACAGGGGATTCCAGCTACACCTTC	CASSLLGTGDSSYTF
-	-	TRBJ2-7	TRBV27	TGTGCCAGCAGTTCCCCCTCTTGGGCTTCCTCCTACGAGCAGTACTTC	CASSSPSWASSYEQYF
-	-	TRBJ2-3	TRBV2	TGTGCCAGGTCCCAAGGGGAAGGAAGCACAGATACGCAGTATTTT	CARSQGEGSTDTQYF
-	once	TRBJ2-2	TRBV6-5	TGTGCCAGCACCCCGGGACAGAACACCGGGGAGCTGTTTTTT	CASTPGQNTGELFF
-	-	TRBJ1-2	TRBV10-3	TGTGCCCTGCGCGATCCCGCCGACAGCTCCTATGGCTACACCTTC	CALRDPADSSYGYTF